This is a list of T cell receptor beta chains from one sample in a study of cytomegalovirus exposure and HLA in healthy donors. Profiling relied on immunoSEQ multiplex PCR, and the TCRdb table lists in-frame clones only, not all of them. The sample holds around 100,000 clones; roughly 66% are singletons and the top ten take around 1.9%. The sample taken for sequencing was PBMCs. The receptors here all came from a man aged 25 to 45 in good health and CMV-seronegative. Each CDR3 is given with its conserved first and last residue.

v_call	j_call	cdr3_length	cdr3_aa
TRBV7-6	TRBJ2-7	18	CASSLVVQGGGFSYEQYF
TRBV15	TRBJ1-4	14	CATSREQNSEKLFF
TRBV11-2	TRBJ1-1	13	CASSLGRVTEAFF
TRBV28	TRBJ2-1	14	CASSQLASLNEQFF
TRBV5-1	TRBJ1-6	16	CASSPRPGGENSPLHF
TRBV5-1	TRBJ2-2	12	CASALRAGELFF
TRBV30	TRBJ1-3	15	CAWRFRGFGGNTIYF
TRBV5-6	TRBJ1-5	14	CASSFGGSNQPQHF
TRBV2	TRBJ2-1	14	CASRPGGSYNEQFF
TRBV30	TRBJ1-1	14	CAWTLRDMNTEAFF
TRBV19	TRBJ2-2	15	CASSIPGTLAGELFF
TRBV6-1	TRBJ2-6	16	CASSEARSSGANVLTF